These T cell receptor beta chains were read from a single sample in a study of CD8 T cells in Susac syndrome. In TCRdb, the immunoSEQ multiplex PCR reads were re-called with MiXCR into one record per CDR3 protein. The repertoire holds around 200,000 distinct CDR3 sequences, with around 95% as singletons. The specimen was CD4+ T cells from PBMCs. These receptors all come from a human donor with multiple sclerosis. The CDR3 runs from the conserved cysteine through the conserved F or W. A D gene is named only where the DNA matches it firmly. Size is omitted from some rows. Given values are once, few, many or a class for expanded clones.

J | D | V | size | CDR3 | DNA
TRBJ1-2 | . | TRBV30 | once | CAQRGGFNYGYTF | TGTGCCCAAAGGGGCGGCTTTAACTATGGCTACACCTTC
TRBJ2-3 | . | TRBV7-9 | . | CASSQNALYDTQYF | TGTGCCAGCAGCCAAAACGCCCTTTATGATACGCAGTATTTT
TRBJ1-2 | TRBD1 | TRBV29-1 | . | CSVDQGDYGYTF | TGCAGCGTTGACCAGGGGGACTATGGCTACACCTTC
TRBJ2-5 | TRBD2 | TRBV11-2 | . | CASSAGLVGETQYF | TGTGCCAGCAGCGCGGGACTAGTAGGCGAGACCCAGTACTTC
TRBJ1-6 | . | TRBV9 | . | CASSEQGKVLSPLHF | TGTGCCAGCAGCGAACAGGGAAAGGTATTATCACCCCTCCACTTT
TRBJ1-1 | TRBD1 | TRBV29-1 | . | CSVKGTGANTEAFF | TGCAGCGTTAAGGGGACAGGGGCGAACACTGAAGCTTTCTTT
TRBJ2-5 | TRBD2 | TRBV20-1 | . | CSALLAGGRETQYF | TGCAGTGCACTCCTAGCGGGGGGGCGGGAGACCCAGTACTTC
TRBJ1-6 | TRBD1 | TRBV9 | . | CASSGRDRGPSPLHF | TGTGCCAGCAGCGGGAGGGACAGGGGGCCTTCACCCCTCCACTTT
TRBJ1-1 | . | TRBV20-1 | . | CSAPRGPGTEAFF | TGCAGTGCTCCTCGGGGACCGGGGACTGAAGCTTTCTTT
TRBJ2-3 | . | TRBV29-1 | . | CSVMPGLGLFDTQYF | TGCAGCGTTATGCCGGGACTGGGATTGTTTGATACGCAGTATTTT
TRBJ2-3 | TRBD1 | TRBV7-3 | . | CASSTGQTDTQYF | TGTGCCAGCAGCACGGGACAGACAGATACGCAGTATTTT
TRBJ1-5 | . | TRBV30 | . | CAWSPTAHQPQHF | TGTGCCTGGAGTCCGACAGCCCATCAGCCCCAGCATTTT
TRBJ2-7 | . | TRBV20-1 | . | CSASMQGRYEQYF | TGCAGTGCTAGCATGCAGGGTAGATACGAGCAGTACTTC
TRBJ2-7 | TRBD2 | TRBV2 | . | CASSEQWASGGTEYYEEQYF | TGTGCCAGCAGTGAACAGTGGGCTAGCGGAGGAACGGAATACTACGAGGAGCAGTACTTC
TRBJ1-6 | . | TRBV3-1 | . | CASSNQQRNSPLHF | TGTGCCAGCAGCAACCAACAGAGAAATTCACCCCTCCACTTT
TRBJ2-3 | . | TRBV20-1 | . | CSAGINTADTQYF | TGCAGTGCTGGTATTAATACTGCAGATACGCAGTATTTT
TRBJ2-5 | . | TRBV7-9 | once | CASSLSGDQETQYF | TGTGCCAGCAGCTTATCCGGGGACCAAGAGACCCAGTACTTC
TRBJ1-2 | . | TRBV5-1 | . | CASSPPGQGIYGYTF | TGCGCCAGCAGCCCTCCGGGCCAGGGCATCTATGGCTACACCTTC
TRBJ2-5 | . | TRBV5-1 | once | CASSFMGSLQETQYF | TGCGCCAGCAGCTTCATGGGTTCACTCCAAGAGACCCAGTACTTC
TRBJ1-2 | . | TRBV3-1 | . | CASRPSTGSDGYTF | TGTGCCAGCAGACCTAGTACAGGGTCCGATGGCTACACCTTC
TRBJ2-5 | . | TRBV24-1 | . | CATSAADQETQYF | TGTGCCACCAGTGCGGCGGACCAAGAGACCCAGTACTTC
TRBJ2-1 | . | TRBV29-1 | . | CSAERLWNEQFF | TGCAGCGCCGAAAGACTTTGGAATGAGCAGTTCTTC
TRBJ2-3 | . | TRBV15 | once | CATSRADHSDTQYF | TGTGCCACCAGCAGAGCTGATCATTCAGATACGCAGTATTTT
TRBJ1-6 | . | TRBV7-8 | . | CASSLARGHSPLHF | TGTGCCAGCAGCTTAGCCAGGGGTCATTCACCCCTCCACTTT